This T cell receptor (beta chain) comes out of a study of cytomegalovirus exposure and HLA in healthy donors. Study details: Most donors, 81% of approximately 400 genotyped, fell in the Caucasian-associated ancestry cluster.

Sampled while nominally healthy, donors likely had unrecorded immune exposures. On this clone: The antigen is not known.

Overall study findings and caveats: The productive fraction for most TCR beta V segments was about 87% or about 30% in an earlier analysis.

The study ran its PCR with 60 Vbeta and 13 Jbeta primers. TCRdb's copy holds only in-frame clones and misses some; the assay was immunoSEQ multiplex PCR. The sample data list 60,000 to 80,000 clones. Trimming took 1 base from V and 3 from J; bases not matched to a gene: 16. CDR3 length: 19 residues. Germline values: CDR1 LNHNV, CDR2 YYDKDF (reference sequence). This receptor was obtained from a boy between 10 and 17 years old in good health and CMV-seronegative. Sequenced material: PBMCs. The chain couples TRBV15 to TRBJ2-7; 9 bases match TRBD1. CDR3 DNA sequence: TGTGCCACCAGCAGAGTTGGGGGGTTGCTCACAGGGGGCGGCTACGAGCAGTACTTC. It codes for CATSRVGGLLTGGGYEQYF.